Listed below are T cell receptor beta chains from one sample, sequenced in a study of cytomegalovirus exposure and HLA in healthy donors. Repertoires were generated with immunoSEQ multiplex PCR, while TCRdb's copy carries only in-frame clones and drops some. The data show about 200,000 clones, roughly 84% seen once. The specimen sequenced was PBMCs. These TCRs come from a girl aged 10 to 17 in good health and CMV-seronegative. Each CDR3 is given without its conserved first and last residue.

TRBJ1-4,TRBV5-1,ASSTGMGRNEKLF
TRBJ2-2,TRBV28,ASNRILDTGELF
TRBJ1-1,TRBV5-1,ASSLLQGTGSNTEAF
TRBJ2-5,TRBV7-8,ASSLGGEETQY
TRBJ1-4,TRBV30,AWSDWDRVVGGEKLF
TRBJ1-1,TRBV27,ASRFTGVTEAF
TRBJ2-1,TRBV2,ASSEAGWGVEQF
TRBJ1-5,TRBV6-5,ASSAEDGNQPQH
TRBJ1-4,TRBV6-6,ASSSMSGANEKLF
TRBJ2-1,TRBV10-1,ASSWDRNNEQF
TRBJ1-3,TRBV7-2,ASTLYPEGQGDVENTIY
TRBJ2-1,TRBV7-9,ASSLVLSNEQF
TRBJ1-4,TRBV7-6,ASSPSSAGYNEKLF
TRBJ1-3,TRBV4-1,ASSHPDRDTSGNTIY
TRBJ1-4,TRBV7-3,ASSLNLSGLTNEKLF
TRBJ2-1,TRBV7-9,ASSPRVAGAWSSYNEQF
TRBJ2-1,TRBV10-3,AISEFQRGGDEQF
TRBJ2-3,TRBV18,ASSPPVPRYTDTQY
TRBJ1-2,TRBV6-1,ASSESAPSALYYYGYT
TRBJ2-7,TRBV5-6,ASSPVGQGTYEQY
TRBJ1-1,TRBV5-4,AGTSGFRKADTEAF
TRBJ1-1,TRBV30,AWGRQGGTEAF
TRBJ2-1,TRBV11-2,ASSLGERAEQF
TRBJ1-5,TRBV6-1,ASSVIRVQPQH
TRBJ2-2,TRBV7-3,ASSLTGGANTGELF
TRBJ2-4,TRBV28,ASSLVAFSIKNIQY
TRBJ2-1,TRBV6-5,ATSGQVAYNEQF
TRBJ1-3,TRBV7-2,ASSGQPSGNTIY
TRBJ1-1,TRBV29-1,SAQGTVNTEAF
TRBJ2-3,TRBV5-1,ASRTGSTDTQY
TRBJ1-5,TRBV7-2,ASSLGNQPQH